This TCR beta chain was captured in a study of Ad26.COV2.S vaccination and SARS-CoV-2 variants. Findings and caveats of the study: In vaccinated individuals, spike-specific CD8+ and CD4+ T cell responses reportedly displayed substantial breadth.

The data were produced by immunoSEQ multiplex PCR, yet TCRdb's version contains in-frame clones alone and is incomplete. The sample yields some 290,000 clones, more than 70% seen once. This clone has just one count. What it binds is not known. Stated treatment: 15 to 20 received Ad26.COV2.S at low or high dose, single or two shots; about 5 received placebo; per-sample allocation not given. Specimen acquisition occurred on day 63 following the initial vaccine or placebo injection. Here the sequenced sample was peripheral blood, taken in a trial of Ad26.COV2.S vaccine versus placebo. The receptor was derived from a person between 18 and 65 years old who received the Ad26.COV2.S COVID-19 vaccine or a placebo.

CDR3 loop: CASSRVRGGEQFF. In DNA form, the CDR3 reads TGTGCCAGCAGTAGGGTTCGGGGTGGTGAGCAGTTCTTC. This chain joins TRBV27 and TRBJ2-1; maybe TRBD2 (5 bases). The CDR3 has 13 amino acids. Trimming cost V 5 bases and J 9 bases, with 14 bases left between them. Germline CDR1 and CDR2: MNHEY and SMNVEV (reference sequence).